Shown below are 3 T cell receptor beta chains from a single sample sequenced in a study of radiation and T cells in renal cell carcinoma. Time point described: blood 4 weeks post-SBRT, at nephrectomy. The treatment was: 15 Gy SBRT to primary tumor, nephrectomy 4 weeks later. TCRdb's copy holds only in-frame clones and misses some; the assay was immunoSEQ multiplex PCR. The sample carries some 97,000 clones, 65% to 90% recorded once. The material was blood, obtained from a patient whose treatment included radiotherapy and nephrectomy. These receptors all come from a man in his fifties or sixties with renal cell carcinoma.

The rearrangement joins TRBV5-4 to TRBJ2-2, with D maybe TRBD1 (6 bases). V lost 6 bases and J 6 bases, leaving 9 bases between the germline ends. The CDR3 length is 12 residues. Looked up from germline, CDR1 is SGHNT and CDR2 is YYREEE (reference sequence). The CDR3 DNA sequence: TGTGCCAGCACCACAGGGTCCGGGGAGCTGTTTTTT. It codes for CASTTGSGELFF.

This chain joins TRBV5-6 and TRBJ1-5; D call uncertain. Germline CDR1 is SGHDT and CDR2 is YYEEEE. CDR3 length: 12 residues. The ends were cut back, 0 bases at V and 5 bases at J, with 3 bases in the middle. CDR3 residues: CASSLGDQPQHF. CDR3 coding DNA: TGTGCCAGCAGCTTGGGCGATCAGCCCCAGCATTTT.

The chain combines TRBV6-5 with TRBJ1-2, with a tentative D call TRBD1 (6 bases). Germline CDR1 and CDR2: MNHEY and SVGAGI. Deletions cut 6 bases from V and 8 bases from J, with 19 bases between. The CDR3 consists of 14 residues. The CDR3 loop reads CASRRAQGLGGYTF. The CDR3 DNA is TGTGCCAGCAGACGAGCCCAGGGGTTAGGGGGCTACACCTTC.